A selection of T cell receptor beta chains follows, all from one sample in a study of shared clonotypes between healthy human individuals. Data came from immunoSEQ multiplex PCR; TCRdb stores just in-frame clones and leaves some out. This table has roughly 1.5 million clones, nearly 99% appearing once. Sequenced material: naive CD4+ T cells sorted from blood. The source of these receptors is a man aged 25-40 years in good health. Both conserved end residues are part of each CDR3. The D gene is left open where the match is weak. Only some rows state a clone size, as once, few, many or a class for expanded clones.

size: -; D: -; J: TRBJ1-2; V: TRBV5-4; CDR3: CASSFTGVNYGYTF; DNA: TGTGCCAGCAGCTTCACAGGCGTTAACTATGGCTACACCTTC
size: -; D: TRBD2; J: TRBJ2-3; V: TRBV10-3; CDR3: CAITGTSGSDTQYF; DNA: TGTGCCATAACCGGGACTAGCGGGAGTGATACGCAGTATTTT
size: -; D: TRBD2; J: TRBJ2-1; V: TRBV7-9; CDR3: CASSEGLAEYNEQFF; DNA: TGTGCCAGCAGCGAAGGACTAGCGGAATACAATGAGCAGTTCTTC
size: -; D: TRBD1; J: TRBJ2-7; V: TRBV15; CDR3: CATSRVTGVGEQYF; DNA: TGTGCCACCAGCAGAGTTACAGGGGTGGGCGAGCAGTACTTC
size: -; D: -; J: TRBJ1-2; V: TRBV28; CDR3: CASSTPLEVYGYTF; DNA: TGTGCCAGCAGTACCCCATTGGAGGTCTATGGCTACACCTTC
size: -; D: -; J: TRBJ2-1; V: TRBV15; CDR3: CAIASGVSYNEQFF; DNA: TGTGCCATCGCTTCGGGGGTAAGCTACAATGAGCAGTTCTTC
size: -; D: TRBD1; J: TRBJ1-2; V: TRBV7-9; CDR3: CASSLAGTVLGYTF; DNA: TGTGCCAGCAGCTTAGCGGGGACAGTTTTGGGCTACACCTTC
size: -; D: -; J: TRBJ1-2; V: TRBV11-2; CDR3: CASSSLPKGRTYGYTF; DNA: TGTGCCAGCAGCTCCCTGCCTAAGGGCAGAACCTATGGCTACACCTTC
size: -; D: TRBD1; J: TRBJ2-6; V: TRBV18; CDR3: CASSRDRGSSGANVLTF; DNA: TGTGCCAGCTCTCGCGACAGGGGGAGCTCTGGGGCCAACGTCCTGACTTTC
size: once; D: TRBD1; J: TRBJ1-1; V: TRBV11-2; CDR3: CASRRTGGPEAFF; DNA: TGTGCCAGCAGACGGACAGGGGGCCCTGAAGCTTTCTTT
size: -; D: -; J: TRBJ1-5; V: TRBV28; CDR3: CASSLWDGNQPQHF; DNA: TGTGCCAGCAGTTTGTGGGACGGTAATCAGCCCCAGCATTTT
size: -; D: -; J: TRBJ2-6; V: TRBV6-5; CDR3: CASRWGRTNVLTF; DNA: TGTGCCAGCCGGTGGGGCAGGACCAACGTCCTGACTTTC
size: -; D: -; J: TRBJ2-5; V: TRBV5-1; CDR3: CASSQGPQETQYF; DNA: TGCGCCAGCAGCCAAGGACCCCAAGAGACCCAGTACTTC
size: -; D: TRBD1; J: TRBJ1-3; V: TRBV6-6; CDR3: CASSLGRGRLSIYF; DNA: TGTGCCAGCTCCCTGGGGAGGGGGCGATTGTCCATATATTTT
size: -; D: TRBD1; J: TRBJ1-3; V: TRBV6-1; CDR3: CASSEGQGYTIYF; DNA: TGTGCCAGCAGTGAGGGACAGGGTTACACCATATATTTT
size: -; D: -; J: TRBJ2-2; V: TRBV5-1; CDR3: CASSFPTGELFF; DNA: TGCGCCAGCAGCTTCCCCACCGGGGAGCTGTTTTTT
size: -; D: TRBD1; J: TRBJ2-7; V: TRBV13; CDR3: CASSLAGTGSYEQYF; DNA: TGTGCCAGCAGCTTAGCCGGGACAGGGTCCTACGAGCAGTACTTC
size: -; D: TRBD2; J: TRBJ2-3; V: TRBV29-1; CDR3: CSSGFASGVYTQYF; DNA: TGCAGCTCTGGGTTCGCTAGCGGTGTCTATACGCAGTATTTT
size: -; D: TRBD1; J: TRBJ2-1; V: TRBV5-1; CDR3: CASSPTGTGGYNEQFF; DNA: TGCGCCAGCAGCCCGACCGGGACAGGGGGCTACAATGAGCAGTTCTTC
size: -; D: TRBD2; J: TRBJ2-3; V: TRBV6-1; CDR3: CARESGVASGTQYF; DNA: TGTGCCAGGGAAAGCGGGGTGGCATCGGGTACGCAGTATTTT